The 12 T cell receptor beta chains reported below all come from one sample, sequenced in a study of blood T cell repertoires in COVID-19. Produced via immunoSEQ multiplex PCR; TCRdb's table is partial and in-frame only. Of approximately 500,000 clones in the sample, 85% to 90% were seen once. The specimen was peripheral blood. The receptor source for this set is a woman between 45 and 65 years old with COVID-19, enrolled during active disease.

The genes are TRBV18 and TRBJ1-1; unclear D gene. This CDR3 spans 12 amino acids. Trimming removed 6 bases at V and 1 base at J, with 6 bases between. Germline values: CDR1 KGHSH, CDR2 LQKENI. The CDR3 protein is CASSTQNTEAFF. CDR3 nucleotides: TGTGCCAGCTCCACACAGAACACTGAAGCTTTCTTT. The variable domain in full, completed from reference TRBV18 and TRBJ1-1, reads NAGVMQNPRHLVRRRGQEARLRCSPMKGHSHVYWYRQLPEEGLKFMVYLQKENIIDESGMPKERFSAEFPKEGPSILRIQQVVRGDSAAYFCASSTQNTEAFFGQGTRLTVV.

J is TRBJ1-2 and V is TRBV4-1; maybe TRBD1 (6 bases). Germline V gene sequence: CDR1 MGHRA, CDR2 YSYEKL. This CDR3 has 16 residues. The V gene lost 3 bases and the J gene lost 4 bases, with 18 bases spanning the gap. The CDR3 nucleotides read TGCGCCAGCAGCCAGGAAGCCTCAGGGGTCCTCTATGGCTACACCTTC. Protein product: CASSQEASGVLYGYTF.

The chain employs TRBV11-3 and TRBJ2-1; 10 nucleotides align to TRBD1. The ends lost 4 bases at V and 8 bases at J; junction bases unmatched: 8. The CDR3 is made up of 15 amino acids. Germline V gene sequence: CDR1 SGHNT, CDR2 YENEEA. This chain's CDR3 is CASSSRQGALDEQFF. The CDR3 coding sequence is TGTGCCAGCAGCTCTCGACAGGGGGCATTGGATGAGCAGTTCTTC. Based on the CDR3 plus reference TRBV11-3 and TRBJ2-1, the full variable domain is EAGVVQSPRYKIIEKKQPVAFWCNPISGHNTLYWYLQNLGQGPELLIRYENEEAVDDSQLPKDRFSAERLKGVDSTLKIQPAELGDSAVYLCASSSRQGALDEQFFGPGTRLTVL.

The rearrangement links TRBV2 to TRBJ2-1; D not resolved. Germline V gives CDR1 SNHLY, CDR2 FYNNEI. The CDR3 has 10 amino acids. The V and J ends lost 2 bases and 12 bases respectively, with 5 bases between them. The CDR3 loop reads CASSETGQFF. Here the CDR3 DNA reads TGTGCCAGCAGTGAAACTGGGCAGTTCTTC.

This clone was detected once. A read error may produce the germline difference seen at one junction end. The chain carries TRBV27 and TRBJ2-7, with 7 bases aligning to TRBD2. The CDR3 loop spans 14 amino acids. Germline CDR1 and CDR2: MNHEY and SMNVEV (reference sequence). The CDR3 loop is CASSLAGFSHEQYF. In DNA form, the CDR3 reads TGTGCCAGCAGCTTAGCGGGCTTCTCCCACGAGCAGTACTTC.

This clone appeared a single time. CDR3 residues: CASSLWAKSSGNTIYF. The CDR3, as DNA: TGCGCCAGCAGCCTCTGGGCGAAGAGCTCTGGAAACACCATATATTTT. This rearrangement joins TRBV5-1 to TRBJ1-3; the D is unclear. With 4 bases removed from V and 0 bases from J, the gap between germline ends came to 14 bases. The CDR3 extends over 16 amino acids. Germline CDR1 reads SGHRS; CDR2 reads YFSETQ.

This clone was counted a single time. This sequence joins TRBV13 and TRBJ2-1; 7 nucleotides align to TRBD1. CDR1 is PRHDT, CDR2 FYEKMQ, per germline (reference sequence). The J segment lost 8 bases and the V segment lost 5 bases, leaving 9 bases of the junction unmatched. This CDR3 region has 14 residues. The CDR3 spells CASSGRTGEDEQFF. CDR3 bases: TGTGCCAGCAGCGGGCGGACAGGCGAGGATGAGCAGTTCTTC.

V gene TRBV7-5 combines with J gene TRBJ2-4; the D call in the table, TRBD1, was not verified against the DNA. TRBV7-5 is recorded as a pseudogene. CDR3 size: 19 residues. In DNA, the CDR3 is TGTGCCAGAAGCCCCGGACAGGGGGATGAGAGGGGAGCCAAAAACATTCAGTACTTC. It encodes CARSPGQGDERGAKNIQYF.

The rearrangement joins TRBV28 to TRBJ1-2, with a tentative D call TRBD1 (6 bases). V shed 6 bases and J shed 6 bases, with 20 bases lying between them. Germline assignment: CDR1 MDHEN and CDR2 SYDVKM. This CDR3 is 15 amino acids long. The CDR3 DNA is TGTGCCAGCAGCACCCTTGGGGCAGGGGAGAATGGCTACACCTTC. Translating gives CASSTLGAGENGYTF.

The rearrangement uses TRBV28 and TRBJ2-2; TRBD1 matches at 7 bases. The CDR3 spans 13 residues. Trimming cost V 2 bases and J 6 bases; bases outside gene matches: 0. Germline values: CDR1 MDHEN, CDR2 SYDVKM. CDR3 coding DNA: TGTGCCAGCAGTTTACAGGGGGCCGGGGAGCTGTTTTTT. Translating gives CASSLQGAGELFF.

This chain links TRBV5-1 with TRBJ1-2, with D hard to call. Germline CDR1 SGHRS, CDR2 YFSETQ. CDR3 length: 13 amino acids. V was shortened by 2 bases and J by 7 bases, with 12 bases between the two germline ends. CDR3 coding DNA: TGCGCCAGCAGCTTCGACGCGGTTTTTGGCTACACCTTC. It specifies CASSFDAVFGYTF.

As regards this clone: The sample carries other DNA sequences with the same CDR3. The chain carries TRBV6-2 or TRBV6-3 and TRBJ2-1; 9 nucleotides line up with TRBD2. The CDR3 loop spans 16 amino acids. Trimming at V came to 0 bases and at J to 4 bases, leaving 4 bases not matched to a gene. Germline V lookup: CDR1 MNHEY, CDR2 SVGEGT. The CDR3 spells CASSYSASGGYNEQFF. CDR3 nucleotide sequence: TGTGCCAGCAGTTACTCCGCCAGCGGGGGGTACAATGAGCAGTTCTTC.